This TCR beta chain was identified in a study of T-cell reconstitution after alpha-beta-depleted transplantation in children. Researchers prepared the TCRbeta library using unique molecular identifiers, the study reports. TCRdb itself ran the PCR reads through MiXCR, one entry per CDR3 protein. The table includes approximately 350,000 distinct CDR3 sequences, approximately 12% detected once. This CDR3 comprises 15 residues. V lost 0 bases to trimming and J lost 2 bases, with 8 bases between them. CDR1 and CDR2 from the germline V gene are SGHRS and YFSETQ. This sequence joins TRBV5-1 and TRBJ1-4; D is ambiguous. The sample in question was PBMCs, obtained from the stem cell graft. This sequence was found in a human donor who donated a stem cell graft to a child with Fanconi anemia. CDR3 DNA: TGCGCCAGCAGCTTGGCCCCCGGGACTAATGAAAAACTGTTTTTT. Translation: CASSLAPGTNEKLFF.